The clone carrying this TCR beta chain was picked up many times. The sample comes from a study of T-cell reconstitution after alpha-beta-depleted transplantation in children. The TCRbeta library incorporated unique molecular identifiers. One entry per CDR3 protein results from TCRdb running MiXCR on the PCR reads. Found here are 440,000 or so distinct CDR3 sequences, roughly a tenth of them singletons; the top ten hold roughly 5%. The starting material was PBMCs from the stem cell graft donor, obtained from the stem cell graft. This receptor was taken from a human donor who donated a stem cell graft to a child with acute myeloid leukemia.

The CDR3 coding sequence is TGTGCCAGCAGCCCCGGACAGGGGGACGAGCAGTACGTC. Translated: CASSPGQGDEQYV. J is TRBJ2-7 and V is TRBV7-9; the match to TRBD1 covers 10 bases. This CDR3 is built from 13 residues. V shed 5 bases, J shed 5 bases, and the junction held 3 bases outside the gene matches. Germline CDR1 and CDR2: SEHNR and FQNEAQ (reference sequence).